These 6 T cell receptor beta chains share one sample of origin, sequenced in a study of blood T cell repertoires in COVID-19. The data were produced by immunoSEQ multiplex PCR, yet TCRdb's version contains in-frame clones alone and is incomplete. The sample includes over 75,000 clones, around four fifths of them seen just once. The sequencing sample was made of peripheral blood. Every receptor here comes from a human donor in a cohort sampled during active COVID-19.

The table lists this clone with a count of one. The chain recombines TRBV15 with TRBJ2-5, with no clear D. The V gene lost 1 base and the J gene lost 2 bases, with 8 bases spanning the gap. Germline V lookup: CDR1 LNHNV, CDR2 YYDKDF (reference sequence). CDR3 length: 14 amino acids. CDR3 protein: CATSRGLGQETQYF. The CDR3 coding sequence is TGTGCCACCAGCAGAGGTCTAGGACAAGAGACCCAGTACTTC.

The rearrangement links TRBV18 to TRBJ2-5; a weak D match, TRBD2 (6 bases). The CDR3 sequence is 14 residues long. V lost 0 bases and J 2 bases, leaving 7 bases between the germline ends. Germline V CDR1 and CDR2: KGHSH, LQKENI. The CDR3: CASSPPGLQETQYF. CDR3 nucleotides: TGTGCCAGCTCACCACCGGGACTTCAAGAGACCCAGTACTTC.

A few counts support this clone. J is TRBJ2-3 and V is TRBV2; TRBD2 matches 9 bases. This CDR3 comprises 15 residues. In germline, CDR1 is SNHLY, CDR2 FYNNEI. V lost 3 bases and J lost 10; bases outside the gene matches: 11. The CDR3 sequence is CASSDEGSGGRAQYF. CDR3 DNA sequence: TGTGCCAGCAGTGACGAGGGAAGCGGGGGGCGAGCGCAGTATTTT. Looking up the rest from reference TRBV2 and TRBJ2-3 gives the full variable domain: EPEVTQTPSHQVTQMGQEVILRCVPISNHLYFYWYRQILGQKVEFLVSFYNNEISEKSEIFDDQFSVERPDGSNFTLKIRSTKLEDSAMYFCASSDEGSGGRAQYFGPGTRLTVL.

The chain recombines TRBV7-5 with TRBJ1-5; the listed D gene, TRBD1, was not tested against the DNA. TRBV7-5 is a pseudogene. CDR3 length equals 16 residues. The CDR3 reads CARSFVGAYSNQPQHF. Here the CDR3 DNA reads TGTGCCAGAAGCTTTGTAGGGGCATATAGCAATCAGCCCCAGCATTTT.

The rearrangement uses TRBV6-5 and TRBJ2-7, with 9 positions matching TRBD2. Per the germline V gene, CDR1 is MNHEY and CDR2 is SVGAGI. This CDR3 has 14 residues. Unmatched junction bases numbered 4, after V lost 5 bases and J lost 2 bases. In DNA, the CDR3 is TGTGCCAGCAGTCCTAGCGGGGCCGCCTACGAGCAGTACTTC. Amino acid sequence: CASSPSGAAYEQYF.

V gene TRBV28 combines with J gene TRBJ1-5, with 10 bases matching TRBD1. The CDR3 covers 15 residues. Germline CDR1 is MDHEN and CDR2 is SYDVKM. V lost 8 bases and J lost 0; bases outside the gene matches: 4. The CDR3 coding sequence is TGTGCCAGCGTCGGGACAGGGGTTAGCAATCAGCCCCAGCATTTT. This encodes CASVGTGVSNQPQHF.